The 22 T cell receptor beta chains given below trace back to one sample, sequenced in a study of cytomegalovirus exposure and HLA in healthy donors. Use of 60 Vbeta and 13 Jbeta primers characterized the PCR. Only in-frame clones appear in the TCRdb table, and some are missing; sequencing was by immunoSEQ multiplex PCR. Among under 200,000 clones, 75% to 90% were seen once, and the ten largest hold 1.5% to 2%. The material sequenced was PBMCs. These receptors all stem from a human donor in good health.

The rearrangement uses TRBV19 and TRBJ2-7; the match to TRBD1 covers 10 bases. Unmatched junction bases numbered 7, after V lost 4 bases and J lost 4 bases. This CDR3 has 15 amino acids. Germline CDR1 LNHDA, CDR2 SQIVND (reference sequence). CDR3 DNA: TGTGCCAGTAGTAGATCCGGGACAGGGGATTACGAGCAGTACTTC. Protein: CASSRSGTGDYEQYF. The complete variable domain, with remaining parts taken from reference TRBV19 and TRBJ2-7, reads DGGITQSPKYLFRKEGQNVTLSCEQNLNHDAMYWYRQDPGQGLRLIYYSQIVNDFQKGDIAEGYSVSREKKESFPLTVTSAQKNPTAFYLCASSRSGTGDYEQYFGPGTRLTVT.

The V and J genes are TRBV28 and TRBJ2-1; the match to TRBD1 covers 10 bases. The ends lost 5 bases at V and 9 bases at J; junction bases unmatched: 13. The CDR3 length is 16 residues. Germline V CDR1 and CDR2: MDHEN, SYDVKM. The CDR3 DNA is TGTGCCAGCAGTAACCGCGACAGGGGGCTGGTGAGTGAGCAGTTCTTC. Its translation: CASSNRDRGLVSEQFF.

The chain employs TRBV2 and TRBJ2-5; a possible D gene is TRBD1 (6 bases). The germline V gene encodes CDR1 SNHLY and CDR2 FYNNEI. The CDR3 has 15 amino acids. V was pared by 3 bases and J by 5 bases, with 16 bases between. The CDR3 DNA follows: TGTGCCAGCAGTGACAGGGGATTTTCGGTGGAGACCCAGTACTTC. It specifies CASSDRGFSVETQYF.

This clone was picked up a small number of times. The chain links TRBV7-9 to TRBJ2-1; 12 bases map to TRBD2. The CDR3 is 16 residues long. Germline V CDR1 and CDR2: SEHNR, FQNEAQ (reference sequence). Germline trimming cut 6 bases from V and 2 bases from J; bases unmatched to any gene: 5. The chain's CDR3 is CASSSLAGGPYNEQFF. In DNA form, the CDR3 reads TGTGCCAGCAGTTCTCTAGCGGGGGGGCCCTACAATGAGCAGTTCTTC.

This clone was observed a handful of times. This chain uses TRBV2 with TRBJ1-5; 7 bases match TRBD1. There are 16 residues in the CDR3. CDR1 is SNHLY and CDR2 is FYNNEI in the germline V gene. V lost 7 bases, J lost 4 bases, and 13 bases stayed unmatched. In DNA, the CDR3 is TGTGCCAGCACCCAAACCCCACAGGGGAATAATCAGCCCCAGCATTTT. Encoded protein: CASTQTPQGNNQPQHF. Using reference TRBV2 and TRBJ1-5 for the parts outside the CDR3, the full variable domain is EPEVTQTPSHQVTQMGQEVILRCVPISNHLYFYWYRQILGQKVEFLVSFYNNEISEKSEIFDDQFSVERPDGSNFTLKIRSTKLEDSAMYFCASTQTPQGNNQPQHFGDGTRLSIL.

The rearrangement links TRBV5-1 to TRBJ2-1; 8 bases map to TRBD1. Losses at the gene ends were 5 bases for V and 8 bases for J; bases not matched to a gene: 3. CDR3 length equals 12 residues. Germline V CDR1 and CDR2: SGHRS, YFSETQ. CDR3 bases: TGCGCCAGCAGACAGACAGGGGATGAGCAGTTCTTC. It codes for CASRQTGDEQFF.

This chain links TRBV19 with TRBJ2-7; TRBD1 matches at 11 bases. CDR1 is LNHDA and CDR2 is SQIVND in the germline V gene (reference sequence). V shed 1 base, J shed 7 bases, and the junction held 9 bases outside the gene matches. The CDR3 totals 16 residues. CDR3: CASSIGIGQGAGEQYF. The CDR3 DNA sequence: TGTGCCAGTAGTATAGGAATTGGACAGGGGGCCGGTGAGCAGTACTTC.

This clone was observed a few times. The rearrangement joins TRBV7-9 to TRBJ2-7; a possible D gene is TRBD2 (5 bases). The germline V and J ends were trimmed by 1 base and 6 bases, with 16 bases remaining between them. Per the germline V gene, CDR1 is SEHNR and CDR2 is FQNEAQ (reference sequence). This CDR3 has 15 residues. CDR3 sequence (DNA): TGTGCCAGCAGCTTAGATTATGGGCGACTACGCGAGCAGTACTTC. Translating it yields CASSLDYGRLREQYF.

This rearrangement joins TRBV4-1 to TRBJ1-2; D is possibly TRBD1 (6 bases). Germline V gives CDR1 MGHRA, CDR2 YSYEKL. The length of the CDR3 is 18 residues. V was pared by 0 bases and J by 1 base, with 18 bases between. Here the CDR3 DNA reads TGCGCCAGCAGCCAAGAGCAGGGGACGCTGAAAGATAACTATGGCTACACCTTC. Its protein product is CASSQEQGTLKDNYGYTF.

V and J are TRBV18 and TRBJ2-4; tentatively, D is TRBD1 (6 bases). V lost 3 bases to trimming and J lost 0 bases, with 15 bases between them. The CDR3 is 17 residues long. Germline V gene sequence: CDR1 KGHSH, CDR2 LQKENI. The CDR3 sequence: CASSPLKDSRAKNIQYF. In nucleotides, the CDR3 is TGTGCCAGCTCACCCCTAAAGGACAGTCGAGCCAAAAACATTCAGTACTTC.

The chain employs TRBV4-3 and TRBJ2-1, with D possibly TRBD2 on 5 matching bases. V lost 1 base to trimming and J lost 0 bases, with 10 bases between them. Germline lookup yields CDR1 LGHNA and CDR2 YSLEER. This CDR3 contains 16 residues. The CDR3 DNA sequence: TGCGCCAGCAGCCAAGCAGCGGAATACTCCTACAATGAGCAGTTCTTC. This encodes CASSQAAEYSYNEQFF.

The V call is TRBV13, the J call TRBJ2-3; D might be TRBD2 (5 bases). CDR1 PRHDT and CDR2 FYEKMQ come from the germline V gene (reference sequence). The CDR3 covers 16 residues. Between the trimmed V and J ends, which lost 5 bases and 6 bases, there was a span of 21 bases. CDR3 protein: CASSPRPAESQDTQYF. CDR3 DNA sequence: TGTGCCAGCAGCCCCAGACCAGCGGAGTCGCAGGATACGCAGTATTTT.

The CDR3: CASSVRAGANQETQYF. The CDR3 region has the DNA TGTGCCAGCAGCGTACGGGCAGGGGCTAACCAAGAGACCCAGTACTTC. The chain couples TRBV9 to TRBJ2-5, with D perhaps TRBD1 (6 bases). The CDR3 length is 16 residues. Trimming left V 1 base short and J 0 bases short, with 13 bases between. Germline loops: CDR1 SGDLS, CDR2 YYNGEE.

The chain employs TRBV6-6 and TRBJ2-3; 9 bases are a match to TRBD2. This CDR3 is 15 amino acids long. Germline CDR1 is MNHNY and CDR2 is SVGAGI (reference sequence). V dropped 8 bases and J dropped 2; count of bases not matched to a gene: 8. CDR3 nucleotide sequence: TGTGCCAGCCTTTATAGCGGGGGTGACACAGATACGCAGTATTTT. This encodes CASLYSGGDTDTQYF.

V gene TRBV6-5 combines with J gene TRBJ1-2; D is possibly TRBD1 (5 bases). Looked up from germline, CDR1 is MNHEY and CDR2 is SVGAGI. Trimming pared 8 bases from V and 6 bases from J, leaving 19 bases between. CDR3 length: 14 amino acids. The CDR3 bases are TGTGCCAGCCGAAGGGTGGGGGGATTCGATGGCTACACCTTC. This encodes CASRRVGGFDGYTF.

The J gene is TRBJ1-3, the V gene TRBV7-9, with a weak D call TRBD1 (6 bases). Germline assignment: CDR1 SEHNR and CDR2 FQNEAQ (reference sequence). This CDR3 region has 16 residues. V lost 5 bases and J lost 4, with 18 bases in between. The CDR3 sequence: CASSPYRGADGNTIYF. The CDR3 DNA reads as TGTGCCAGCAGCCCGTACCGGGGGGCGGACGGAAACACCATATATTTT.

This rearrangement joins TRBV5-1 to TRBJ2-3, with D tentatively TRBD1 (6 bases). The CDR3 length is 17 residues. CDR1 and CDR2 (germline): SGHRS, YFSETQ. The V end lost 6 bases, the J end lost 4 bases, and 24 bases lay between the germline ends. CDR3 residues: CASNSIGYRDVSDTQYF. The DNA of the CDR3 is TGCGCCAGCAACTCGATAGGTTACAGGGATGTGTCAGATACGCAGTATTTT.

The rearrangement uses TRBV7-9 and TRBJ1-5; 11 bases match TRBD1. Looked up from germline, CDR1 is SEHNR and CDR2 is FQNEAQ (reference sequence). V shed 6 bases, J shed 5 bases, and the junction held 6 bases outside the gene matches. This CDR3 spans 15 amino acids. The CDR3 sequence: CASSRTGGGDQPQHF. The CDR3 DNA reads as TGTGCCAGCAGTCGGACAGGGGGCGGGGATCAGCCCCAGCATTTT.

V gene TRBV11-2 combines with J gene TRBJ2-5, with 10 bases lining up with TRBD2. The CDR3 consists of 15 residues. Trimming took 1 base from V and 5 from J; bases not matched to a gene: 4. Germline CDR1 reads SGHAT; CDR2 reads FQNNGV. The CDR3 region has the DNA TGTGCCAGCAGCTTAGGAGCGGGGGGGAGGGAGACCCAGTACTTC. Residues: CASSLGAGGRETQYF.

V gene TRBV18 combines with J gene TRBJ1-2; D is undetermined. The CDR3 has 13 amino acids. Germline assignment: CDR1 KGHSH and CDR2 LQKENI. V was cut by 5 bases and J by 4 bases, with 11 bases left in between. This CDR3 is CASSDTGGYGYTF. In DNA form, the CDR3 reads TGTGCCAGCTCAGATACCGGAGGCTATGGCTACACCTTC.

CDR3 residues: CASNGRTPYNEQFF. The CDR3 DNA sequence: TGTGCCAGCAACGGGAGGACACCTTACAATGAGCAGTTCTTC. The genes are TRBV6-1 and TRBJ2-1; TRBD2 agrees at 7 bases. Trimming took 7 bases from V and 4 from J; bases not matched to a gene: 7. The CDR3 has 14 amino acids. In germline, CDR1 is MNHNS, CDR2 SASEGT.

V usage is TRBV14 and J usage is TRBJ1-2, with TRBD1 as a possible D gene (6 bases). The CDR3 runs to 13 residues. Germline CDR1 reads SGHDN; CDR2 reads FVKESK. Trimming removed 4 bases at V and 8 bases at J, with 14 bases between. In DNA form, the CDR3 reads TGTGCCAGCAGCCGAACAGGGTGGGGAGGCTACACCTTC. Encoded protein: CASSRTGWGGYTF.